This T cell receptor (beta chain) appears in the sequencing data of a study of blood T cell repertoires in COVID-19. Study-level background: Samples came from the United States, Italy and Spain, spanning acute and convalescent COVID-19. Sample material is recorded as cDNA or gDNA derived from T cells, B-cell-depleted T cells, or PBMCs.

While infection was still active, Seattle patients were enrolled and then followed longitudinally. Only a few counts were recorded for this clone. The CDR3 contains 14 residues. V lost 5 bases, J lost 4 bases, and 6 bases stayed unmatched. Germline CDR1 and CDR2: MNHEY and SVGAGI. In the study's own analysis: Reference gene primer amplification gave nucleated cell count estimates. Clones were sequenced by immunoSEQ multiplex PCR, and TCRdb holds only the in-frame ones, with some missing. V and J calls and clone size follow that table, whereas D and trimming were derived from the DNA. This table holds tens of thousands of clones, 83% found once.

The sample consisted of peripheral blood. The chain joins TRBV6-5 to TRBJ1-1; 8 bases are shared with TRBD1. The receptor was isolated from a man aged 45-65 years with COVID-19, enrolled during active disease. The CDR3 is CASSTATGATEAFF. CDR3 DNA sequence: TGTGCCAGCAGTACGGCGACAGGGGCCACTGAAGCTTTCTTT.